The entry below gives a single T cell receptor (beta chain) sequence along with its context. Its antigen is unknown. The data derive from a study of T cells in Graves' hyperthyroidism and ophthalmopathy. On the study more broadly: Once the initial diagnosis was made, peripheral blood was obtained before any treatment. Study-wide findings and caveats: Using 13 V-J features, a model discriminated ophthalmopathy from stable hyperthyroidism. Model-based prediction identified ophthalmopathy a median 6.5 months prior to its onset.

The CDR3 sequence is 17 residues long. Germline CDR1 is MNHNS and CDR2 is SASEGT. With 11 bases clipped from V and 4 bases from J, the junction kept 18 bases outside the gene matches. Amplified TCR beta CDR3 regions derived from RNA transcripts. A first-round RT-PCR of the TCR CDR3 used the HTBI primer set. A single record per CDR3 protein comes from TCRdb applying MiXCR to the multiplex PCR reads. The data show about 700,000 distinct CDR3 sequences, with 12% to 15% seen just once and about 10% held by the top ten. The specimen sequenced was blood. This chain connects TRBV6-1 to TRBJ2-4; 9 nucleotides match TRBD1. The origin of this receptor is a woman aged 18-29 years with Graves' hyperthyroidism. CDR3 sequence reads: CAAKDGGTGYIKNIQYF. CDR3 DNA: TGTGCCGCCAAAGACGGAGGGACAGGGTATATAAAAAACATTCAGTACTTC.